This T cell receptor beta chain was sequenced during a study of blood T cell repertoires in COVID-19. The wider study: The samples span acute and convalescent COVID-19 from the United States, Italy and Spain. Sources were T cells, B-cell-depleted T cells, or PBMCs; the material itself was cDNA or gDNA.

Per the original methods: Reference gene primers were amplified, and this amplification served to estimate nucleated cell counts. Profiled with immunoSEQ multiplex PCR; TCRdb holds only in-frame clones, not every one. Clonal size and the V and J genes are those of that table, whereas D and trimming came from the DNA. The sample lists over 110,000 clones; about three quarters were seen once. Trimming left V 1 base short and J 2 bases short, with 9 bases between. The CDR3 is 15 amino acids. The germline V gene encodes CDR1 SNHLY and CDR2 FYNNEI. The receptor comes from a woman aged 55-70 years with acute or convalescent COVID-19. The sequenced material came from peripheral blood. V usage is TRBV2 and J usage is TRBJ1-5; D is ambiguous. The CDR3 region has the DNA TGTGCCAGCAGTGAAGAGAAGCTGGGCAATCAGCCCCAGCATTTT. Translating gives CASSEEKLGNQPQHF. Full variable domain (rest looked up from reference TRBV2 and TRBJ1-5): EPEVTQTPSHQVTQMGQEVILRCVPISNHLYFYWYRQILGQKVEFLVSFYNNEISEKSEIFDDQFSVERPDGSNFTLKIRSTKLEDSAMYFCASSEEKLGNQPQHFGDGTRLSIL.